The rows below give T cell receptor beta chains drawn from one sample of a study of shared clonotypes between healthy human individuals. Measured with immunoSEQ multiplex PCR; TCRdb has only the in-frame clones, and not every one. The sample yields hundreds of thousands of clones, around 73% seen once. The sequencing input was memory CD4+ T cells sorted from blood. These receptors were collected from a woman aged 25-40 years in good health. Both conserved end residues are part of each CDR3. Fields, in order: V gene, J gene, clone size, D gene, CDR3 protein, CDR3 DNA. A D gene is named only where the DNA matches it firmly. Clone size is stated in some rows and not others, as once, few, many or a class when expanded.

TRBV7-9	TRBJ1-1	once	-	CASSSRDLRTEAFF	TGTGCCAGCAGCTCCAGGGATCTCCGCACTGAAGCTTTCTTT
TRBV27	TRBJ2-7	-	-	CASNAYEQYF	TGTGCCAGCAATGCCTACGAGCAGTACTTC
TRBV19	TRBJ2-3	-	TRBD2	CASSISGAGRTDTQYF	TGTGCCAGTAGTATAAGTGGAGCGGGGCGCACAGATACGCAGTATTTT
TRBV2	TRBJ1-1	once	-	CASSSGGIEAFF	TGTGCCAGCTCAAGTGGGGGAATTGAAGCTTTCTTT
TRBV9	TRBJ2-3	-	-	CASSVRDTQYF	TGTGCCAGCAGCGTGAGGGATACGCAGTATTTT
TRBV19	TRBJ1-1	-	-	CASTTRNTEAFF	TGTGCCAGTACGACAAGGAACACTGAAGCTTTCTTT
TRBV5-6	TRBJ2-7	many	TRBD2	CASRPWEREVYEQYF	TGTGCCAGTCGACCTTGGGAGCGGGAGGTCTACGAGCAGTACTTC
TRBV5-4	TRBJ1-2	-	-	CASSGIGDWDGYTF	TGTGCCAGCAGCGGGATCGGGGACTGGGACGGCTACACCTTC
TRBV5-4	TRBJ2-2	-	-	CASTRTGDNTGELFF	TGTGCCAGCACCCGGACGGGAGACAACACCGGGGAGCTGTTTTTT
TRBV18	TRBJ2-3	-	-	CASSPPLAGTPDTQYF	TGTGCCAGCTCACCACCGTTGGCGGGGACGCCGGATACGCAGTATTTT
TRBV4-1	TRBJ2-4	-	TRBD2	CASSHGLAGMLAKNIQYF	TGCGCCAGCAGCCACGGACTAGCGGGGATGCTAGCCAAAAACATTCAGTACTTC
TRBV28	TRBJ2-7	few	TRBD2	CASSLLAGVWEQYF	TGTGCCAGCAGTTTACTAGCGGGAGTATGGGAGCAGTACTTC
TRBV19	TRBJ2-1	-	TRBD2	CASSSLAGAAYNEQFF	TGTGCCAGTAGTTCCCTAGCGGGAGCCGCCTACAATGAGCAGTTCTTC
TRBV5-1	TRBJ2-2	-	-	CASSKGAGELFF	TGCGCCAGCAGTAAGGGAGCAGGGGAGCTGTTTTTT
TRBV5-8	TRBJ2-1	few	TRBD1	CASSQTGGTYNEQFF	TGTGCCAGCAGCCAGACAGGGGGAACCTACAATGAGCAGTTCTTC
TRBV10-1	TRBJ2-1	-	TRBD2	CASSRGGSYNEQFF	TGCGCCAGCAGTCGGGGAGGGAGCTACAATGAGCAGTTCTTC
TRBV18	TRBJ1-5	-	TRBD1	CASSEGQGAIGNQPQHF	TGTGCCAGCTCGGAAGGACAGGGGGCGATTGGCAATCAGCCCCAGCATTTT
TRBV18	TRBJ1-1	-	TRBD1	CASSPTGGAGSTEAFF	TGTGCCAGCTCACCTACAGGGGGCGCGGGTAGCACTGAAGCTTTCTTT
TRBV18	TRBJ1-1	-	TRBD1	CASSPATGENTEAFF	TGTGCCAGCTCGCCCGCGACAGGGGAGAACACTGAAGCTTTCTTT
TRBV25-1	TRBJ1-1	once	-	CASCEGESTEAFF	TGTGCCAGCTGCGAGGGCGAAAGCACTGAAGCTTTCTTT
TRBV5-1	TRBJ2-1	-	-	CASSLGRAPSYNEQFF	TGCGCCAGCAGCTTAGGGAGAGCGCCCTCCTACAATGAGCAGTTCTTC
TRBV11-3	TRBJ1-1	many	-	CASSSFSGAEAFF	TGTGCCAGCAGCTCATTTTCGGGGGCTGAAGCTTTCTTT
TRBV4-1	TRBJ1-2	-	TRBD1	CASSQESGTGGLGYTF	TGCGCCAGCAGCCAAGAATCCGGGACAGGGGGCCTGGGCTACACCTTC
TRBV29-1	TRBJ2-1	-	-	CSVVGRGVNEQFF	TGCAGCGTTGTGGGTCGAGGGGTCAATGAGCAGTTCTTC
TRBV7-9	TRBJ1-4	many	-	CASSSILTLATNEKLFF	TGTGCCAGCAGCTCAATCCTAACCCTAGCAACTAATGAAAAACTGTTTTTT
TRBV13	TRBJ2-7	-	-	CASSLTRHEQYF	TGTGCCAGCAGCTTAACCCGGCACGAGCAGTACTTC
TRBV2	TRBJ1-4	-	-	CASSGWLTREEKLFF	TGTGCCAGCAGTGGCTGGCTAACAAGGGAGGAAAAACTGTTTTTT
TRBV5-6	TRBJ2-7	-	-	CASSLSGTDATYEQYF	TGTGCCAGCAGCTTGAGTGGGACTGACGCTACCTACGAGCAGTACTTC
TRBV11-1	TRBJ2-7	-	-	CASSLDRTAQVGEQYF	TGTGCCAGCAGCTTAGATCGTACAGCGCAAGTAGGGGAGCAGTACTTC
TRBV11-2	TRBJ2-1	-	-	CASSSTGTSIHEQFF	TGTGCCAGCAGCTCCACCGGGACCTCCATCCATGAGCAGTTCTTC
TRBV27	TRBJ2-7	once	-	CASSLSFVGGAEQYF	TGTGCCAGCAGTTTATCGTTCGTGGGGGGTGCCGAGCAGTACTTC
TRBV7-6	TRBJ2-2	-	TRBD2	CASSMTSGSAGELFF	TGTGCCAGCAGCATGACTAGCGGGAGCGCCGGGGAGCTGTTTTTT
TRBV11-2	TRBJ1-1	once	-	CASSVGLMNTEAFF	TGTGCCAGCTCCGTTGGGCTCATGAACACTGAAGCTTTCTTT
TRBV19	TRBJ1-2	-	-	CASRRGEQLGYGYTF	TGTGCCAGTAGAAGGGGTGAGCAGCTCGGGTATGGCTACACCTTC
TRBV28	TRBJ2-3	-	TRBD2	CASSGLAGGPGLSDTQYF	TGTGCCAGCAGTGGACTAGCGGGAGGGCCGGGCTTATCAGATACGCAGTATTTT
TRBV6-6	TRBJ1-3	-	TRBD1	CASSAPGQGGNTIYF	TGTGCCAGCAGTGCCCCGGGACAGGGAGGAAACACCATATATTTT
TRBV18	TRBJ1-1	-	TRBD1	CASSRTGYTEAFF	TGTGCCAGCTCACGGACAGGGTACACTGAAGCTTTCTTT
TRBV9	TRBJ2-7	-	-	CASSVEDGDIYEQYF	TGTGCCAGCAGCGTAGAGGATGGGGATATCTACGAGCAGTACTTC
TRBV18	TRBJ1-1	-	TRBD1	CASSSIRDRLNTEAFF	TGTGCCAGCTCATCAATCCGGGACAGGCTGAACACTGAAGCTTTCTTT
TRBV5-1	TRBJ1-2	-	TRBD1	CASSFYNRDRRAYGYTF	TGCGCCAGCAGCTTTTATAATCGGGACAGGAGGGCCTATGGCTACACCTTC
TRBV2	TRBJ1-5	-	-	CASSSGEHPNQPQHF	TGTGCCAGCAGTTCGGGGGAGCATCCAAATCAGCCCCAGCATTTT